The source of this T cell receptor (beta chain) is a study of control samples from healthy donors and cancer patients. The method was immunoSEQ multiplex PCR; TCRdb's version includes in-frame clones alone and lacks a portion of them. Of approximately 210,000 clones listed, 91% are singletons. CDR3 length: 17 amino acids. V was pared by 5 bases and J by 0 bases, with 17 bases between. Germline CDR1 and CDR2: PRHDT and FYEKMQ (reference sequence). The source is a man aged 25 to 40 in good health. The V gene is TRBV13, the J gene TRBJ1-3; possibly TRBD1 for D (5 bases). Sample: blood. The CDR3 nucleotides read TGTGCCAGCAGCGACGCCTCCGGGACCTTCTCTGGAAACACCATATATTTT. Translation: CASSDASGTFSGNTIYF.